The 2 T cell receptor beta chains below come from one sample, sequenced in a study of early T cells in non-severe SARS-CoV-2 infection. TCRdb re-derived calls from the 5' RACE reads in MiXCR, one entry per CDR3 protein. The sample holds 62,000 or so distinct CDR3 sequences; roughly 9% are singletons and the top ten take around an eighth. This specimen was whole blood, taken at baseline. These TCRs come from an adult who was a healthcare worker with PCR-confirmed SARS-CoV-2 infection or an uninfected control (not recorded which).

The CDR3 region has the DNA TGTGCCAGCAGCTCCCTAGCGGGGTCCTACGAGCAGTACTTC. Its protein product is CASSSLAGSYEQYF. The rearrangement joins TRBV12-3 or TRBV12-4 to TRBJ2-7; 9 bases are a match to TRBD2. The CDR3 runs to 14 residues. The junction had 4 bases not matched to a gene; V was cut back by 6 bases and J by 1 base.

The table lists this clonotype with many counts. This chain uses TRBV10-3 with TRBJ2-2, with 12 bases that match TRBD2. Germline CDR1 is ENHRY and CDR2 is SYGVKD. CDR3 size: 17 residues. V shed 6 bases and J 4 bases; nucleotides not matched to a gene: 9. CDR3 sequence: CAISKPLAGGTTGELFF. CDR3 bases: TGTGCCATCAGCAAACCACTAGCGGGAGGAACCACCGGGGAGCTGTTTTTT.